The rows below give T cell receptor beta chains drawn from one sample of a study of control samples from healthy donors and cancer patients. Sequencing was performed with immunoSEQ multiplex PCR; in TCRdb, only in-frame clones are kept and a portion is missing. Here the sample spans 98,000 or so clones, about 80% being singletons. Sequencing used blood. The receptors here all came from a man between 18 and 29 years old in good health. Each CDR3 is given with its conserved first and last residue. D genes are given only for firm matches. Clone size, where shown, is once, few, many, or a class for clones that have expanded.

j_call d_call clone_size v_call cdr3_aa cdr3_nt
TRBJ1-4 - - TRBV7-2 CASKRGSQGEKLFF TGTGCCAGCAAGCGGGGCTCCCAGGGGGAAAAACTGTTTTTT
TRBJ2-2 TRBD2 - TRBV7-8 CASSVGTSGVLGTGELFF TGTGCCAGCAGCGTCGGGACTAGCGGGGTTTTGGGCACCGGGGAGCTGTTTTTT
TRBJ2-1 TRBD1 once TRBV7-8 CASSLKRDRVYNEQFF TGTGCCAGCAGCTTGAAGCGGGACAGGGTCTACAATGAGCAGTTCTTC
TRBJ1-2 - - TRBV14 CASSRRTGNYGYTF TGTGCCAGCAGCCGCAGGACGGGGAACTATGGCTACACCTTC
TRBJ2-2 TRBD2 many TRBV19 CASSGLAGDRIGYGGELFF TGTGCCAGTAGCGGACTAGCGGGGGATCGGATTGGTTACGGAGGGGAGCTGTTTTTT
TRBJ1-5 - - TRBV18 CASSPSRAGGNQPQHF TGTGCCAGCTCACCAAGTAGGGCAGGGGGCAATCAGCCCCAGCATTTT
TRBJ1-4 - once TRBV12-3/TRBV12-4 CASRRGGAELFF TGTGCCAGCAGGAGGGGGGGGGCCGAACTGTTTTTT
TRBJ2-5 - - TRBV28 CASSRNGPKETQYF TGTGCCAGCAGCCGTAATGGGCCCAAGGAGACCCAGTACTTC
TRBJ2-3 - - TRBV5-1 CASASGDTQYF TGCGCCAGCGCTTCGGGAGATACGCAGTATTTT
TRBJ1-1 - once TRBV28 CASSPPGTAYTEAFF TGTGCCAGCAGTCCTCCCGGGACGGCCTACACTGAAGCTTTCTTT
TRBJ1-2 TRBD1 - TRBV6-2/TRBV6-3 CASTPVAGTGSYGYTF TGTGCCAGCACCCCTGTCGCAGGGACAGGTTCCTATGGCTACACCTTC
TRBJ1-3 - - TRBV6-5 CASSTAGSTIYF TGTGCCAGCAGTACCGCGGGAAGCACCATATATTTT
TRBJ1-3 - - TRBV12-3/TRBV12-4 CASSPIGNTIYF TGTGCCAGCAGTCCCATTGGGAACACCATATATTTT
TRBJ1-4 - few TRBV2 CASISPGGPEEKLFF TGTGCCAGCATCTCCCCGGGGGGGCCGGAGGAAAAACTGTTTTTT
TRBJ2-5 - - TRBV29-1 CSVAKQTQETQYF TGCAGCGTTGCAAAGCAGACCCAAGAGACCCAGTACTTC
TRBJ2-1 - - TRBV24-1 CATGGPRNNEQFF TGTGCCACCGGCGGACCCAGAAACAATGAGCAGTTCTTC
TRBJ1-2 - - TRBV3-1/TRBV3-2 CASSPQTGYGYTF TGTGCCAGCAGCCCGCAAACGGGTTATGGCTACACCTTC
TRBJ1-1 TRBD1 - TRBV19 CATVKSTGKFAEAFF TGTGCCACCGTGAAATCGACAGGGAAATTCGCTGAAGCTTTCTTT
TRBJ1-6 - - TRBV5-1 CASSRQLQSSYNSPLHF TGCGCCAGCAGCCGACAGCTACAGAGCTCCTATAATTCACCCCTCCACTTT
TRBJ1-4 - - TRBV27 CASSFSRGFNEKLFF TGTGCCAGCAGTTTCTCACGTGGGTTTAATGAAAAACTGTTTTTT
TRBJ2-1 - - TRBV19 CASTRVGLREQFF TGTGCCAGTACCCGAGTCGGACTCCGGGAGCAGTTCTTC
TRBJ1-2 - - TRBV18 CASSPRQPRYGYTF TGTGCCAGCTCACCAAGACAGCCACGCTATGGCTACACCTTC
TRBJ2-3 TRBD2 - TRBV30 CAWSSGKLTDTQYF TGTGCCTGGAGTAGCGGGAAACTCACAGATACGCAGTATTTT
TRBJ2-2 - - TRBV6-6 CASSYQGTRAGELFF TGTGCCAGCAGTTACCAGGGAACGCGCGCCGGGGAGCTGTTTTTT
TRBJ2-1 - - TRBV7-8 CASSLLMNEQFF TGTGCCAGCAGCTTATTGATGAATGAGCAGTTCTTC
TRBJ1-5 - - TRBV27 CAPNRTRSNQPQHF TGTGCCCCAAATAGGACTCGTAGCAATCAGCCCCAGCATTTT
TRBJ1-3 - once TRBV6-5 CASKTGNTIYF TGTGCCAGCAAGACTGGAAACACCATATATTTT
TRBJ2-7 - - TRBV27 CASSPGPTRGAYEQYF TGTGCCAGCAGTCCGGGACCTACGAGGGGGGCCTACGAGCAGTACTTC
TRBJ2-7 - - TRBV5-4 CASSFGYEQYF TGTGCCAGCAGCTTTGGCTACGAGCAGTACTTC
TRBJ2-4 TRBD2 - TRBV3-1/TRBV3-2 CASSQEGGENIQYF TGTGCCAGCAGCCAAGAGGGGGGGGAAAACATTCAGTACTTC
TRBJ2-1 TRBD2 - TRBV9 CASSVVSSGGSYNEQFF TGTGCCAGCAGCGTAGTCTCTAGCGGGGGATCCTACAATGAGCAGTTCTTC
TRBJ1-5 - - TRBV5-6 CASSSTYSNQPQHF TGTGCCAGCAGTTCTACTTATAGCAATCAGCCCCAGCATTTT
TRBJ1-2 - - TRBV19 CASSIDLVVNYGYTF TGTGCCAGTAGTATAGATCTGGTAGTTAACTATGGCTACACCTTC
TRBJ1-1 TRBD1 - TRBV3-1/TRBV3-2 CASSPTGGLGTEAFF TGTGCCAGCAGCCCAACAGGGGGCCTGGGCACTGAAGCTTTCTTT